A single sample is the source of the 15 T cell receptor beta chains below, sequenced in a study of T cell responses to AZD1222 COVID-19 vaccine. Generated by immunoSEQ multiplex PCR, the TCRdb table keeps only in-frame clones and is missing some. The table includes about 120,000 clones, roughly 87% detected once. The source material was peripheral blood, sampled on day 0 of AZD1222 vaccination. These receptors all stem from an adult in good health.

This CDR3 is CASSLITDYGYTF. CDR3 coding DNA: TGTGCCAGCAGCTTAATAACAGACTATGGCTACACCTTC. V is TRBV11-2 and J is TRBJ1-2; D unresolved. The length of the CDR3 is 13 residues. Germline V gene data show CDR1 as SGHAT and CDR2 as FQNNGV. Between the trimmed V and J ends, which lost 2 bases and 3 bases, there was a span of 7 bases.

The chain links TRBV10-2 to TRBJ1-5; tentative D call: TRBD1 (5 bases). Germline CDR1 is WSHSY and CDR2 is SAAADI. The V end lost 0 bases, the J end lost 6 bases, and 9 bases lay between the germline ends. CDR3 length equals 14 residues. The CDR3 DNA follows: TGCGCCAGCAGTGAGTCTTATGGGGGTCAGCCCCAGCATTTT. Amino acid sequence: CASSESYGGQPQHF.

This clone was recorded once. This chain uses TRBV7-9 with TRBJ1-1; maybe TRBD1 (5 bases). V lost 5 bases and J 1 base, leaving 11 bases between the germline ends. Germline CDR1 is SEHNR and CDR2 is FQNEAQ (reference sequence). The CDR3 length is 14 residues. This chain's CDR3 is CASSLGETNTEAFF. The CDR3 DNA reads as TGTGCCAGCAGCCTGGGGGAGACGAACACTGAAGCTTTCTTT.

This chain joins TRBV7-2 and TRBJ2-1; 8 nucleotides line up with TRBD2. CDR1 and CDR2 from the germline V gene are SGHTA and FQGNSA. Losses at the gene ends were 0 bases for V and 3 bases for J; bases not matched to a gene: 4. The CDR3 has 16 residues. The CDR3 region is CASSLAAAGGYNEQFF. CDR3 sequence (DNA): TGTGCCAGCAGCTTAGCGGCGGCGGGGGGCTACAATGAGCAGTTCTTC.

The rearrangement joins TRBV19 to TRBJ2-7; D may be TRBD1 (6 bases). V lost 9 bases to trimming and J lost 6 bases, with 18 bases between them. This CDR3 contains 13 residues. The germline gives CDR1 LNHDA, CDR2 SQIVND (reference sequence). The CDR3: CASRDRSNGEQYF. The CDR3 nucleotides are TGTGCCAGCAGAGACAGGTCGAATGGCGAGCAGTACTTC.

J is TRBJ2-7 and V is TRBV6-1, with TRBD2 matching over 7 bases. This CDR3 region has 18 residues. Germline trimming cut 1 base from V and 1 base from J; bases unmatched to any gene: 13. The germline gives CDR1 MNHNS, CDR2 SASEGT. The CDR3 here is CASSEEWVGYGGSYEQYF. CDR3 coding DNA: TGTGCCAGCAGTGAAGAGTGGGTGGGTTACGGGGGGTCCTACGAGCAGTACTTC.

This rearrangement joins TRBV4-2 to TRBJ1-2; D gene uncertain. Germline V gene data show CDR1 as LGHNA and CDR2 as YNFKEQ. Trimming removed 0 bases at V and 5 bases at J, with 16 bases between. The CDR3 totals 16 residues. CDR3 protein: CASSQDQAPGGYGYTF. The CDR3 nucleotides read TGTGCCAGCAGCCAAGATCAAGCACCCGGCGGATATGGCTACACCTTC.

Notes on this clone: Germline is not matched at one junction end, which may reflect a read error. The chain combines TRBV7-9 with TRBJ2-4, with a possible D match to TRBD2 (6 bases). Germline assignment: CDR1 SEHNR and CDR2 FQNEAQ (reference sequence). This CDR3 contains 13 residues. This CDR3 reads CASSLRGGNSLDF. For the CDR3, the DNA is TGTGCCAGCAGCTTGCGAGGAGGGAATAGCTTGGACTTC. Together with reference TRBV7-9 and TRBJ2-4, the CDR3 gives the full variable domain: DTGVSQNPRHKITKRGQNVTFRCDPISEHNRLYWYRQTLGQGPEFLTYFQNEAQLEKSRLLSDRFSAERPKGSFSTLEIQRTEQGDSAMYLCASSLRGGNSLDFGAGTRLSVL.

The rearrangement joins TRBV4-2 to TRBJ2-1; 7 nucleotides align to TRBD1. This CDR3 region has 15 residues. The V gene end was trimmed by 0 bases and the J gene end by 7 bases; junction bases not matched to a gene: 6. Germline lookup yields CDR1 LGHNA and CDR2 YNFKEQ. The DNA of the CDR3 is TGTGCCAGCAGCCAAGATCTGGGACAGATGAATGAGCAGTTCTTC. Protein: CASSQDLGQMNEQFF.

The gene calls are TRBV12-5 and TRBJ2-5; tentatively, D is TRBD1 (5 bases). From germline, CDR1 is LGHNT and CDR2 FRNRAP. This CDR3 has 14 amino acids. V shed 7 bases and J shed 3 bases, with 15 bases lying between them. The CDR3 loop is CASVHGANKETQYF. DNA for the CDR3: TGTGCTAGTGTCCATGGGGCTAACAAAGAGACCCAGTACTTC.

The V gene is TRBV5-4, the J gene TRBJ2-1; perhaps TRBD1 as D (5 bases). V was cut by 3 bases and J by 7 bases, with 8 bases left in between. The germline V gene encodes CDR1 SGHNT and CDR2 YYREEE (reference sequence). The CDR3 totals 12 residues. The DNA of the CDR3 is TGTGCCAGCAGCTCAGGGTTAAATGAGCAGTTCTTC. As protein: CASSSGLNEQFF.

The chain joins TRBV5-1 to TRBJ2-1; TRBD2 might be the D (5 bases). Germline V CDR1 and CDR2: SGHRS, YFSETQ. The CDR3 consists of 13 residues. The V gene lost 4 bases and the J gene lost 1 base, with 6 bases spanning the gap. CDR3 protein: CASSTGSYNEQFF. The CDR3 bases are TGCGCCAGCAGCACGGGGTCCTACAATGAGCAGTTCTTC.

J is TRBJ2-7 and V is TRBV7-8; D may be TRBD1 or TRBD2 (6 bases each). The CDR3 is 13 amino acids. Trimming removed 5 bases at V and 5 bases at J, with 13 bases between. Germline V gene lookup returns CDR1 SGHVS and CDR2 FQNEAQ. The CDR3 DNA reads as TGTGCCAGCAGCCGGGGGCCTGGGGACGAGCAGTACTTC. This sequence encodes CASSRGPGDEQYF.

The rearrangement uses TRBV11-3 and TRBJ2-1, with TRBD1 identical over 8 bases. Trimming removed 5 bases from V and 2 bases from J; junction bases left unmatched: 8. CDR3 length: 16 residues. Germline V lookup: CDR1 SGHNT, CDR2 YENEEA. Written as DNA, the CDR3 is TGTGCCAGCAGCGCAAACAGGGGGACCACCTACAATGAGCAGTTCTTC. Residues: CASSANRGTTYNEQFF.

The chain couples TRBV5-1 to TRBJ2-3; D gene ambiguous. CDR3 size: 14 residues. Trimming pared 1 base from V and 5 bases from J, leaving 11 bases between. In germline, CDR1 is SGHRS, CDR2 YFSETQ. The CDR3 sequence: CASSLIMRGDTQYF. For the CDR3, the DNA is TGCGCCAGCAGCTTGATCATGCGCGGAGATACGCAGTATTTT.